A selection of T cell receptor beta chains follows, all from one sample in a study of radiation and T cells in renal cell carcinoma. The protocol was immunoSEQ multiplex PCR, while the TCRdb copy is restricted to in-frame clones and leaves out a portion. The table has some 8,000 clones, roughly 69% seen once. This material consisted of tumor tissue, taken from a patient whose treatment was nephrectomy without radiotherapy. These receptors were obtained from a man aged 55 to 70 with renal cell carcinoma. Each CDR3 is given with its conserved first and last residue. D genes are given only for firm matches. Rows may omit the clone size; those that give it use once, few, many or a size class.

V: TRBV30
J: TRBJ2-1
D: NA
size: NA
DNA: TGTGCCTGGAGTCCTTCTCCTAGTGAGCAGTTCTTC
CDR3: CAWSPSPSEQFF

V: TRBV5-1
J: TRBJ2-1
D: TRBD2
size: few
DNA: TGCGCCAGCAGCTTGGCGGGGGGGCGTAGAGAGCAGTTCTTC
CDR3: CASSLAGGRREQFF

V: TRBV7-9
J: TRBJ1-2
D: TRBD1
size: few
DNA: TGTGCCAGCAGCCAGGGACAGGATGGCTACACCTTC
CDR3: CASSQGQDGYTF

V: TRBV29-1
J: TRBJ1-2
D: NA
size: NA
DNA: TGCAGCGTTGAAATTAGGGGTTCGGGTGGCTACACCTTC
CDR3: CSVEIRGSGGYTF

V: TRBV7-9
J: TRBJ1-2
D: TRBD1
size: NA
DNA: TGTGCCAGCAGCGGGACAGGGGGAATGGGTTATGGCTACACCTTC
CDR3: CASSGTGGMGYGYTF

V: TRBV2
J: TRBJ2-1
D: NA
size: NA
DNA: TGTGCCAGCAGTGATTTTATTGGGAATGAGCAGTTCTTC
CDR3: CASSDFIGNEQFF

V: TRBV9
J: TRBJ2-7
D: NA
size: NA
DNA: TGTGCCAGCAGCGTAGAGAGACAGGACTCCTACGAGCAGTACTTC
CDR3: CASSVERQDSYEQYF

V: TRBV6-1
J: TRBJ2-5
D: NA
size: NA
DNA: TGTGCCAGCACCCGACAGCAGTTGGAGACCCAGTACTTC
CDR3: CASTRQQLETQYF

V: TRBV18
J: TRBJ2-1
D: NA
size: NA
DNA: TGTGCCAGCTCACCTGTTAGGGAGGCCAATGAGCAGTTCTTC
CDR3: CASSPVREANEQFF

V: TRBV29-1
J: TRBJ1-1
D: NA
size: medium-sized
DNA: TGCAGCGTTCTGGACGGATCTAACACTGAAGCTTTCTTT
CDR3: CSVLDGSNTEAFF

V: TRBV11-3
J: TRBJ1-4
D: NA
size: few
DNA: TGTGCCAGCGGCCAGAATGAAAAACTGTTTTTT
CDR3: CASGQNEKLFF

V: TRBV6-6
J: TRBJ1-1
D: NA
size: NA
DNA: TGTGCCAGCAGTGACGGCCAGAACACTGAAGCTTTCTTT
CDR3: CASSDGQNTEAFF

V: TRBV28
J: TRBJ2-7
D: TRBD2
size: once
DNA: TGTGCCAGCAGTCCCAAGAGGACTAGCCACGAGCAGTACTTC
CDR3: CASSPKRTSHEQYF

V: TRBV9
J: TRBJ2-1
D: NA
size: once
DNA: TGTGCCAGCAGCGTAGGCGGCTCAGTATACAATGAGCAGTTCTTC
CDR3: CASSVGGSVYNEQFF

V: TRBV5-5
J: TRBJ1-1
D: NA
size: NA
DNA: TGTGCCAGCAGCTTTTCGTCTTCGAACACTGAAGCTTTCTTT
CDR3: CASSFSSSNTEAFF

V: TRBV5-6
J: TRBJ1-2
D: TRBD1
size: NA
DNA: TGTGCCAGCAGCTTGGGGGGACAGCAAAACTATGGCTACACCTTC
CDR3: CASSLGGQQNYGYTF

V: TRBV7-9
J: TRBJ2-3
D: NA
size: NA
DNA: TGTGCCAGCAGCTTCAAAGATACGCAGTATTTT
CDR3: CASSFKDTQYF